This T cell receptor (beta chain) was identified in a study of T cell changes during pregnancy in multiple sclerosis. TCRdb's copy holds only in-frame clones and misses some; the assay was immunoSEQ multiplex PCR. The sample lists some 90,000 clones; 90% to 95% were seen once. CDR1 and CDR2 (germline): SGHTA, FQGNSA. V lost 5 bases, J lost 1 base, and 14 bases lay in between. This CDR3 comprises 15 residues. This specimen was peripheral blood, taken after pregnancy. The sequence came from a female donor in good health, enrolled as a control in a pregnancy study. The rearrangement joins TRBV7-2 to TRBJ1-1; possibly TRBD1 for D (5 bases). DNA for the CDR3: TGTGCCAGCAGCGTATGGGGCTTTTCGAACACTGAAGCTTTCTTT. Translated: CASSVWGFSNTEAFF.